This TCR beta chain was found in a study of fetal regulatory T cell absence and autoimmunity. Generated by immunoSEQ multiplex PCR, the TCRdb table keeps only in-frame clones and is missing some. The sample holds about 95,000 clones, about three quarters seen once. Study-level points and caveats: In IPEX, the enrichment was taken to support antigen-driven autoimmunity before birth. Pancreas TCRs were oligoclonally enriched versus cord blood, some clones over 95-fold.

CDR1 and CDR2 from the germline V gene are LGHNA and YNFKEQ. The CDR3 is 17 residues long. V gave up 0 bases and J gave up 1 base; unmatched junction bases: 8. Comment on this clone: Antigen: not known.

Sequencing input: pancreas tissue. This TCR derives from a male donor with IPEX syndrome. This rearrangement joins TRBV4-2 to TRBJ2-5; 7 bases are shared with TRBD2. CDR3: CASSQDGGLAVQETQYF. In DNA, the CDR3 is TGTGCCAGCAGCCAAGATGGAGGCCTAGCGGTCCAAGAGACCCAGTACTTC.